A single sample is the source of the 22 T cell receptor beta chains below, sequenced in a study of cytomegalovirus exposure and HLA in healthy donors (dated by TCRdb to about 2017). Library preparation was by the immunoSEQ multiplex PCR assay. A mixture of 60 forward primers for TCR Vbeta segments and 13 reverse primers for TCR Jbeta segments was used in the multiplex PCR. What TCRdb holds here is the immuneACCESS table cut down to in-frame rearrangements. Part of the clones is not present; checked against another copy, under half of the missing clones reflect an unresolved V gene, and the others are unexplained. The sample has some 67,000 clones on record, around 80% of them singletons. 9.7% of the sample belongs to the ten largest clones. The sequencing input was PBMCs. These receptor sequences come from a man in his forties in good health and CMV-seronegative.

The J gene is TRBJ2-3, the V gene TRBV6-6, with D tentatively TRBD1 (6 bases). The V and J ends lost 5 bases and 0 bases respectively, with 15 bases between them. The CDR3 runs 16 residues. The V gene's germline CDR1 is MNHNY and CDR2 SVGAGI (reference sequence). CDR3 protein: CASSKQGVGSTDTQYF. Here the CDR3 DNA reads TGTGCCAGCAGTAAACAGGGCGTAGGAAGCACAGATACGCAGTATTTT.

The chain combines TRBV19 with TRBJ2-3; 7 nucleotides match TRBD2. Germline CDR1 LNHDA, CDR2 SQIVND (reference sequence). The CDR3 sequence is 16 residues long. V lost 2 bases to trimming and J lost 2 bases; unmatched junction nucleotides: 7. CDR3 region: CASSIQRTRNTDTQYF. The CDR3 DNA is TGTGCCAGTAGTATACAAAGGACTAGAAACACAGATACGCAGTATTTT.

This clone was seen a single time. The J gene is TRBJ2-7, the V gene TRBV2; 7 bases map to TRBD1. The CDR3 runs to 14 residues. V gave up 4 bases and J gave up 2 bases; unmatched junction bases: 5. Germline V CDR1 and CDR2: SNHLY, FYNNEI. The CDR3 sequence is CASSVRQGAYEQYF. The CDR3, as DNA: TGTGCCAGCAGTGTTCGCCAGGGGGCCTACGAGCAGTACTTC.

This clone was detected only once. V and J are TRBV14 and TRBJ1-1; no clear D. The CDR3 sequence is 15 residues long. The germline V gene has CDR1 SGHDN and CDR2 FVKESK. V dropped 1 base and J dropped 1 base, with 10 bases sitting between them. Written as DNA, the CDR3 is TGTGCCAGCAGCCAAGCCAGCCGGGGGAACACTGAAGCTTTCTTT. This encodes CASSQASRGNTEAFF.

The chain recombines TRBV2 with TRBJ2-2; tentative D call: TRBD1 (6 bases). Trimming took off 5 bases at V and 5 bases at J, with 18 bases between the two ends. The CDR3 has 16 residues. The germline V gene has CDR1 SNHLY and CDR2 FYNNEI. In nucleotides, the CDR3 is TGTGCCAGCAGTTCCTATTGGGACACAACGACCGGGGAGCTGTTTTTT. Residues: CASSSYWDTTTGELFF.

The CDR3 DNA reads TGTGCCAGCAGCTTAGCGACCGTCGACAGTCGAGGCTACACCTTC. Translating gives CASSLATVDSRGYTF. The chain links TRBV7-2 to TRBJ1-2; weak D call: TRBD1 (5 bases). CDR3 length equals 15 residues. CDR1 is SGHTA and CDR2 is FQGNSA in the germline V gene. Deletions cut 0 bases from V and 8 bases from J, with 16 bases between.

This sequence joins TRBV28 and TRBJ1-2; 12 nucleotides align to TRBD1. The CDR3 sequence is 15 residues long. The V and J ends lost 3 bases and 8 bases, in that order; junction bases with no gene match: 7. Germline lookup yields CDR1 MDHEN and CDR2 SYDVKM. The CDR3 spells CASSFLGQGAAGYTF. The CDR3, as DNA: TGTGCCAGCAGTTTCCTGGGACAGGGGGCGGCCGGCTACACCTTC.

This clone was seen only a few times. The chain carries TRBV6-6 and TRBJ2-1; D is undetermined. The germline gives CDR1 MNHNY, CDR2 SVGAGI (reference sequence). This CDR3 contains 16 residues. Trimming removed 5 bases from V and 2 bases from J, with 16 bases in between. In nucleotides, the CDR3 is TGTGCCAGCAGTACGCCGACTTCTCTCGCCTACAATGAGCAGTTCTTC. Its protein is CASSTPTSLAYNEQFF.

V and J are TRBV5-1 and TRBJ2-1, with TRBD1 as a possible D gene (6 bases). The germline V gene has CDR1 SGHRS and CDR2 YFSETQ. Trimming stripped 4 bases from V and 2 bases from J, with 16 bases between. The CDR3 extends over 16 amino acids. The DNA for the CDR3 is TGCGCCAGCAGCCAGGACAGCTTCCTACCCTACAATGAGCAGTTCTTC. Its translation is CASSQDSFLPYNEQFF.

This clone turned up a few times. This chain joins TRBV5-6 and TRBJ1-2; TRBD1 might be the D (5 bases). CDR1 SGHDT and CDR2 YYEEEE come from the germline V gene. The V end lost 4 bases, the J end lost 4 bases, and 11 bases lay between the germline ends. This CDR3 is built from 13 residues. CDR3 amino acids: CASSLDSLYGYTF. CDR3 DNA: TGTGCCAGCAGCCTCGACAGTCTCTATGGCTACACCTTC.

V and J are TRBV19 and TRBJ1-5, with a weak D call TRBD1 (6 bases). Germline-derived CDR1 and CDR2 are LNHDA and SQIVND (reference sequence). The CDR3 consists of 14 residues. Trimming pared 6 bases from V and 3 bases from J, leaving 12 bases between. CDR3 nucleotides: TGTGCCAGTAGCCCTGAGGGGGACAATCAGCCCCAGCATTTT. Its protein product is CASSPEGDNQPQHF. Complete variable domain (other parts from reference TRBV19 and TRBJ1-5): DGGITQSPKYLFRKEGQNVTLSCEQNLNHDAMYWYRQDPGQGLRLIYYSQIVNDFQKGDIAEGYSVSREKKESFPLTVTSAQKNPTAFYLCASSPEGDNQPQHFGDGTRLSIL.

The chain is built from TRBV10-2 and TRBJ2-5, with no clear D. The CDR3 loop spans 13 amino acids. In germline, CDR1 is WSHSY, CDR2 SAAADI. Trimming shortened V by 8 bases and J by 1 base, and 11 bases separated the two germline ends. This CDR3 reads CASCPLLQETQYF. In DNA form, the CDR3 reads TGCGCCAGCTGTCCCCTCCTCCAAGAGACCCAGTACTTC.

The rearrangement uses TRBV7-6 and TRBJ2-5; D possibly corresponds to TRBD2 (5 bases). The CDR3 length is 15 residues. V lost 5 bases, J lost 5 bases, and 18 bases lay in between. CDR1 is SGHVS, CDR2 FNYEAQ, per germline. CDR3 nucleotide sequence: TGTGCCAGCAGCGAACGTATGGGGAGTTTGGAGACCCAGTACTTC. Protein sequence: CASSERMGSLETQYF. Full variable domain (remainder filled in from reference TRBV7-6 and TRBJ2-5): GAGVSQSPRYKVTKRGQDVALRCDPISGHVSLYWYRQALGQGPEFLTYFNYEAQQDKSGLPNDRFSAERPEGSISTLTIQRTEQRDSAMYRCASSERMGSLETQYFGPGTRLLVL.

The genes are TRBV18 and TRBJ2-3; 14 nucleotides align to TRBD2. In germline, CDR1 is KGHSH, CDR2 LQKENI. The CDR3 is 16 amino acids. V gave up 5 bases and J gave up 1 base; unmatched junction bases: 2. Written as DNA, the CDR3 is TGTGCCAGCTCAGTGGGACTAGCGGGGGGCACAGATACGCAGTATTTT. Translated, it gives CASSVGLAGGTDTQYF. Together with reference TRBV18 and TRBJ2-3, the CDR3 gives the full variable domain: NAGVMQNPRHLVRRRGQEARLRCSPMKGHSHVYWYRQLPEEGLKFMVYLQKENIIDESGMPKERFSAEFPKEGPSILRIQQVVRGDSAAYFCASSVGLAGGTDTQYFGPGTRLTVL.

The DNA for the CDR3 is TGCGCCAGCTCGGATATGGCGGGGGGCGCCACCGGGGAGCTGTTTTTT. Its protein product is CASSDMAGGATGELFF. The V call is TRBV10-2, the J call TRBJ2-2; 8 bases align to TRBD2. With 8 bases clipped from V and 4 bases from J, the junction kept 12 bases outside the gene matches. This CDR3 has 16 residues. Germline assignment: CDR1 WSHSY and CDR2 SAAADI.

The rearrangement uses TRBV5-1 and TRBJ1-2; no reliable D call. The V and J ends lost 0 bases and 3 bases respectively, with 6 bases between them. The germline V gene encodes CDR1 SGHRS and CDR2 YFSETQ. CDR3 size: 13 residues. DNA for the CDR3: TGCGCCAGCAGCTTGGGGCAGGACTATGGCTACACCTTC. It specifies CASSLGQDYGYTF.

This clone was detected once. The chain employs TRBV7-2 and TRBJ1-2; 11 nucleotides agree with TRBD1. The CDR3 extends over 15 amino acids. The ends lost 5 bases at V and 8 bases at J; junction bases unmatched: 10. Germline lookup yields CDR1 SGHTA and CDR2 FQGNSA. CDR3 nucleotide sequence: TGTGCCAGCAGCCCGGACAGGGGGCGCATGGAAGGCTACACCTTC. Translation: CASSPDRGRMEGYTF.

V gene TRBV19 combines with J gene TRBJ2-1, with 7 bases aligning to TRBD1. With V trimmed by 5 bases and J by 8 bases, 12 bases remained unmatched. In germline, CDR1 is LNHDA, CDR2 SQIVND (reference sequence). This CDR3 comprises 15 residues. The CDR3 protein is CASSPQGRGSHEQFF. As DNA, the CDR3 is TGTGCCAGTAGTCCACAGGGGCGCGGGTCCCATGAGCAGTTCTTC.

This clone was seen more than once but under ten times. The rearrangement links TRBV27 to TRBJ1-1; TRBD1 is a possible D gene (5 bases). The CDR3 loop spans 12 amino acids. The V end lost 6 bases, the J end lost 7 bases, and 12 bases lay between the germline ends. CDR1 and CDR2 from the germline V gene are MNHEY and SMNVEV (reference sequence). The CDR3 loop reads CASSPWGGEAFF. The CDR3 DNA is TGTGCCAGCAGCCCCTGGGGCGGTGAAGCTTTCTTT.

This clone was counted a few times. This chain joins TRBV6-5 and TRBJ1-2, with TRBD1 identical over 10 bases. Germline V gives CDR1 MNHEY, CDR2 SVGAGI. This CDR3 region has 15 residues. The V and J ends lost 7 bases and 8 bases, in that order; junction bases with no gene match: 13. CDR3 sequence (DNA): TGTGCCAGCACCTCAACCGGACAGGGGGGATGGGGCTACACCTTC. Its translation: CASTSTGQGGWGYTF.

This rearrangement joins TRBV5-8 to TRBJ2-5, with 8 bases fitting TRBD2. Germline V CDR1 and CDR2: SGHTS, YDEGEE. V shed 4 bases, J shed 1 base, and the junction held 9 bases outside the gene matches. CDR3 length equals 16 residues. DNA of the CDR3: TGTGCCAGCAGCCCTTTTGGGCGGGAGGCCCAAGAGACCCAGTACTTC. It specifies CASSPFGREAQETQYF.

V and J are TRBV15 and TRBJ1-1; 11 bases fit TRBD1. This CDR3 spans 16 amino acids. CDR1 and CDR2 (germline): LNHNV, YYDKDF (reference sequence). Germline trimming cut 5 bases from V and 4 bases from J; bases unmatched to any gene: 9. The CDR3 region is CATSGEPGQGGTEAFF. The CDR3 nucleotides are TGTGCCACCAGCGGCGAACCGGGACAGGGGGGCACTGAAGCTTTCTTT.